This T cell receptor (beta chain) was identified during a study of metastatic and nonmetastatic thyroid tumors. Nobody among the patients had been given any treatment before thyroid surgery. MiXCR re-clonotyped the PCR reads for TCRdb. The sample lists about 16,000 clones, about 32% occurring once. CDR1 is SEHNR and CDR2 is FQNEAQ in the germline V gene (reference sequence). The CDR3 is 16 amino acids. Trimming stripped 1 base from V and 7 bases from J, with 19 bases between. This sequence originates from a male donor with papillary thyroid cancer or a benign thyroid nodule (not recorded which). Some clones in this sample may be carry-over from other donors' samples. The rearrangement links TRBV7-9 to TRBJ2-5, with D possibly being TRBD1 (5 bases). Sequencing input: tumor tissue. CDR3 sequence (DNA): TGTGCCAGCAGCTTAGGTCCGTCTACCGAAGGGGTGACCCAGTACTTC. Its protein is CASSLGPSTEGVTQYF.